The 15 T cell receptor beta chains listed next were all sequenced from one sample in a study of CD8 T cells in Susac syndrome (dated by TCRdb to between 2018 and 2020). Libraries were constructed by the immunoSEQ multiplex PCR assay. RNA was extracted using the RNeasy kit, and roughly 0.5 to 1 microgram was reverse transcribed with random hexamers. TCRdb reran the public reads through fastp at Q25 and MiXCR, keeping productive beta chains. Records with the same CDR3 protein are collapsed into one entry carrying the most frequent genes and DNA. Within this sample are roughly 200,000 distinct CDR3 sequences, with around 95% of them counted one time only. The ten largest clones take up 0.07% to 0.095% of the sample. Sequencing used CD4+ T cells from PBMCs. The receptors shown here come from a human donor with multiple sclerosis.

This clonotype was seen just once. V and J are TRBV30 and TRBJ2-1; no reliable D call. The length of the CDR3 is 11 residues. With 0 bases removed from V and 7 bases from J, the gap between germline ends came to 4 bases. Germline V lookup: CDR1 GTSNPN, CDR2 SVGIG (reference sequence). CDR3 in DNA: TGTGCCTGGAGTGTCCAAAATGAGCAGTTCTTC. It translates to CAWSVQNEQFF.

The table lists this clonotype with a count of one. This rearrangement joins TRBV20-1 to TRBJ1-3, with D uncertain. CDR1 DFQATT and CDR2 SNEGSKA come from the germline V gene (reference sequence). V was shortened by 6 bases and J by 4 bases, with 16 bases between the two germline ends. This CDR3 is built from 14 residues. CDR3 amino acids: CSARPAGAGNTIYF. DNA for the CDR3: TGCAGTGCCAGACCGGCGGGAGCAGGAAACACCATATATTTT.

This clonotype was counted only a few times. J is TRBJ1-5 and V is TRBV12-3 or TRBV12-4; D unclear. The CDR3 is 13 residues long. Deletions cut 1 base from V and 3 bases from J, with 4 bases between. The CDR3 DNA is TGTGCCAGCAGTTTAGGAAACAATCAGCCCCAGCATTTT. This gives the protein CASSLGNNQPQHF.

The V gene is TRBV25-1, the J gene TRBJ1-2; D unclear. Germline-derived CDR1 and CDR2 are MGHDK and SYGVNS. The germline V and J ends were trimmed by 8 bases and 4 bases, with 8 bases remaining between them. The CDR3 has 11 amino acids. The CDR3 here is CASGWGYGYTF. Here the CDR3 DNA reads TGTGCCAGCGGCTGGGGCTATGGCTACACCTTC.

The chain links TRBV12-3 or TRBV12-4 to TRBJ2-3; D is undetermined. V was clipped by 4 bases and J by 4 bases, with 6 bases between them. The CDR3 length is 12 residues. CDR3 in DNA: TGTGCCAGCAGTTCCTCGCCAGATACGCAGTATTTT. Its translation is CASSSSPDTQYF.

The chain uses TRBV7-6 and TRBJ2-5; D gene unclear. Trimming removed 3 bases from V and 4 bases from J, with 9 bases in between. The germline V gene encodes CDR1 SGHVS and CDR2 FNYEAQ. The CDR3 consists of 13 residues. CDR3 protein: CASSLQVLETQYF. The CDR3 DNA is TGTGCCAGCAGCTTGCAGGTTCTAGAGACCCAGTACTTC.

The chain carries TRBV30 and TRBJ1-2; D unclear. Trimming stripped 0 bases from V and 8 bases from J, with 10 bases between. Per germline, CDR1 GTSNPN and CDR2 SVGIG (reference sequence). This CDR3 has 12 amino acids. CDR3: CAWSVKINGYTF. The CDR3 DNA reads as TGTGCCTGGAGTGTAAAGATCAACGGCTACACCTTC.

The CDR3: CASSPSGGSRNEQFF. In nucleotides, the CDR3 is TGTGCCAGCAGCCCCTCCGGGGGGAGCCGCAATGAGCAGTTCTTC. The genes are TRBV7-2 and TRBJ2-1, with 7 bases lining up with TRBD2. Germline assignment: CDR1 SGHTA and CDR2 FQGNSA. The CDR3 loop spans 15 amino acids. Trimming removed 5 bases from V and 6 bases from J; junction bases left unmatched: 10.

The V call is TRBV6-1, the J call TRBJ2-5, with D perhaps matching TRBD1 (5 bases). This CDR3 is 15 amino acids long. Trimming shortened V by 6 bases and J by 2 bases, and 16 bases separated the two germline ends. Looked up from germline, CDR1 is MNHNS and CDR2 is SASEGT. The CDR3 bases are TGTGCCAGCAGGATTTCAGGGAATGGTCAAGAGACCCAGTACTTC. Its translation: CASRISGNGQETQYF.

Written as DNA, the CDR3 is TGCAGTGCTAGACCGGGACAGGGGGCCGGCTACACCTTC. Translation gives CSARPGQGAGYTF. The rearrangement joins TRBV20-1 to TRBJ1-2, with TRBD1 matching 12 bases. Germline V gene lookup returns CDR1 DFQATT and CDR2 SNEGSKA (reference sequence). This CDR3 is built from 13 residues. J lost 8 bases, V lost 2 bases, and 3 bases had no gene match.

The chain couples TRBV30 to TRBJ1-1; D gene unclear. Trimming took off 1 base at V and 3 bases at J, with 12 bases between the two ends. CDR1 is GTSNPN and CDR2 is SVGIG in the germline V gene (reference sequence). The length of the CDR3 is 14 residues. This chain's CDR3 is CAWSGRVGYTEAFF. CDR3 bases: TGTGCCTGGAGTGGAAGGGTAGGGTACACTGAAGCTTTCTTT.

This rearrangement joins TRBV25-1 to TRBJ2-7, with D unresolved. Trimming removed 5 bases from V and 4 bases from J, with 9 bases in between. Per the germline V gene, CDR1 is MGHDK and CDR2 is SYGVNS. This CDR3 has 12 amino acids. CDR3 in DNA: TGTGCCAGCAGTTTCAGTCAGTACGAGCAGTACTTC. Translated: CASSFSQYEQYF.

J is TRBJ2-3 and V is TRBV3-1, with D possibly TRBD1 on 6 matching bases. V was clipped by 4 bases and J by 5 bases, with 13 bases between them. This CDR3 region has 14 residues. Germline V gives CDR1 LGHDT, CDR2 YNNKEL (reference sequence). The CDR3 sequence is CASSLWTEEDTQYF. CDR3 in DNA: TGTGCCAGCAGCCTTTGGACAGAAGAAGATACGCAGTATTTT.

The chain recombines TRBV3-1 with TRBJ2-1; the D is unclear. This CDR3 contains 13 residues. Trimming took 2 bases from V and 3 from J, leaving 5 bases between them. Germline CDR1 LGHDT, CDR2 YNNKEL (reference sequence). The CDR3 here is CASSQTDYNEQFF. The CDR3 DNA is TGTGCCAGCAGCCAAACGGACTACAATGAGCAGTTCTTC.

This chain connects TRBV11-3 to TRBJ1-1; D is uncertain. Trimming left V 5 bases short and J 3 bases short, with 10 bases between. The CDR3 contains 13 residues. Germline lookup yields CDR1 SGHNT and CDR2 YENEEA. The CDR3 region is CASSAGRDTEAFF. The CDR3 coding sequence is TGTGCCAGCAGCGCCGGAAGGGACACTGAAGCTTTCTTT.